Following are 20 T cell receptor beta chains from one sample sequenced in a study of siplizumab effects on memory and regulatory T cells (dated by TCRdb to the late 2010s). Libraries were built with the immunoSEQ multiplex PCR assay. Here the immuneACCESS table is served through TCRdb, limited to in-frame sequences with V and J called. Missing clones are a known gap in these copies; in checked studies unresolved V genes cover under half, and the rest lacks a known reason. The sample yields fewer than 120,000 clones; roughly 92% were counted once. The ten largest clonotypes hold 1.3% of the sample. The sequencing input was CD4+ T cells sorted from blood. All receptors come from a human donor in good health.

The chain carries TRBV6-5 and TRBJ1-4; 9 bases match TRBD1. CDR3 length equals 14 residues. V trimming: 6 bases; J trimming: 7 bases; junction bases outside the gene matches: 6. The germline V gene encodes CDR1 MNHEY and CDR2 SVGAGI. The CDR3 coding sequence is TGTGCCAGCAGAGAGACAGGGGGTTTTGAAAAACTGTTTTTT. Amino acids: CASRETGGFEKLFF.

V is TRBV6-1 and J is TRBJ2-7, with a weak D call TRBD2 (6 bases). The V and J ends lost 7 bases and 6 bases respectively, with 19 bases between them. Germline V lookup: CDR1 MNHNS, CDR2 SASEGT. The CDR3 is made up of 14 amino acids. CDR3 region: CASTQGRGTSEQYF. CDR3 bases: TGTGCCAGCACCCAAGGGCGGGGAACCTCCGAGCAGTACTTC.

The chain is built from TRBV6-5 and TRBJ1-2, with 7 bases lining up with TRBD1. This CDR3 comprises 12 residues. CDR1 is MNHEY, CDR2 SVGAGI, per germline. Losses at the gene ends were 6 bases for V and 4 bases for J; bases not matched to a gene: 2. In DNA form, the CDR3 reads TGTGCCAGCAGCCGACAGGGCTATGGCTACACCTTC. Amino acids: CASSRQGYGYTF.

V is TRBV2 and J is TRBJ2-4; 7 nucleotides align to TRBD2. V was clipped by 6 bases and J by 9 bases; unmatched bases: 17. The germline V gene encodes CDR1 SNHLY and CDR2 FYNNEI. This CDR3 has 16 residues. CDR3 nucleotides: TGTGCCAGCAGCTCGGTCGGGGCGGGAGTCAGTAGCATTCAGTACTTC. It codes for CASSSVGAGVSSIQYF.

This sequence joins TRBV5-6 and TRBJ1-1; a weak D match, TRBD1 (5 bases). V lost 7 bases and J lost 0, with 13 bases in between. Germline CDR1 is SGHDT and CDR2 is YYEEEE. This CDR3 region has 14 residues. The CDR3 loop is CASVGRDVNTEAFF. The CDR3, as DNA: TGTGCCAGCGTTGGGAGGGACGTGAACACTGAAGCTTTCTTT.

The chain employs TRBV7-9 and TRBJ2-2; 9 nucleotides align to TRBD1. The CDR3 loop spans 16 amino acids. Germline V gene data show CDR1 as SEHNR and CDR2 as FQNEAQ (reference sequence). Losses at the gene ends were 1 base for V and 4 bases for J; bases not matched to a gene: 4. CDR3 amino acids: CASSLGTGATTGELFF. CDR3 DNA sequence: TGTGCCAGCAGCTTAGGGACAGGGGCAACCACCGGGGAGCTGTTTTTT.

V gene TRBV5-1 combines with J gene TRBJ2-5; no clear D. CDR3 length: 14 residues. V lost 0 bases and J 2 bases, leaving 8 bases between the germline ends. CDR1 and CDR2 from the germline V gene are SGHRS and YFSETQ. CDR3 nucleotides: TGCGCCAGCAGCTTGGAAGCCCTTCAAGAGACCCAGTACTTC. The encoded protein is CASSLEALQETQYF.

The J gene is TRBJ2-5, the V gene TRBV27, with 7 positions matching TRBD1. The V gene end was trimmed by 8 bases and the J gene end by 5 bases; junction bases not matched to a gene: 14. This CDR3 contains 15 residues. The germline CDR1 and CDR2 sequences are MNHEY and SMNVEV (reference sequence). CDR3 residues: CASRVLTGMGETQYF. The CDR3 nucleotides read TGTGCCAGCCGTGTTTTGACAGGGATGGGTGAGACCCAGTACTTC.

This clone occurred once. The CDR3 bases are TGTGCCAGCTCACTTACTGGGGGACTCTCCTACGAGCAGTACTTC. It yields the protein CASSLTGGLSYEQYF. The V and J genes are TRBV18 and TRBJ2-7, with a weak D call TRBD2 (6 bases). Germline V CDR1 and CDR2: KGHSH, LQKENI. V lost 4 bases, J lost 0 bases, and 13 bases lay in between. The CDR3 is 15 amino acids.

The rearrangement uses TRBV6-5 and TRBJ1-3; D not certain. The CDR3 is made up of 16 amino acids. Trimming cost V 2 bases and J 4 bases, with 15 bases left between them. Germline V gene sequence: CDR1 MNHEY, CDR2 SVGAGI. The CDR3 loop reads CASSYEVSAPGNTIYF. The CDR3 DNA sequence: TGTGCCAGCAGTTACGAGGTGTCGGCACCAGGAAACACCATATATTTT.

J is TRBJ1-1 and V is TRBV9, with D uncertain. Germline V lookup: CDR1 SGDLS, CDR2 YYNGEE. V lost 0 bases and J lost 4, with 10 bases in between. This CDR3 is built from 14 residues. CDR3 protein: CASSVAGGPTEAFF. Here the CDR3 DNA reads TGTGCCAGCAGCGTAGCTGGTGGGCCCACTGAAGCTTTCTTT.

CDR3 nucleotides: TGTGCCAGCAGCTCGACTAGCGGGATTGGGAACATTCAGTACTTC. Its translation is CASSSTSGIGNIQYF. The genes are TRBV11-2 and TRBJ2-4, with TRBD2 identical over 11 bases. The CDR3 runs 15 residues. After removal of 4 bases from V and 7 bases from J, the junction contained 6 bases not matched to a gene. From germline, CDR1 is SGHAT and CDR2 FQNNGV.

This sequence joins TRBV5-8 and TRBJ2-3; D uncertain. V was shortened by 4 bases and J by 2 bases, with 8 bases between the two germline ends. From germline, CDR1 is SGHTS and CDR2 YDEGEE. This CDR3 has 13 amino acids. The DNA for the CDR3 is TGTGCCAGCAGCACAGACTCCACAGATACGCAGTATTTT. This translates into CASSTDSTDTQYF.

The chain has TRBV5-4 and TRBJ2-3; D not resolved. The CDR3 covers 14 residues. V was shortened by 0 bases and J by 7 bases, with 12 bases between the two germline ends. In germline, CDR1 is SGHNT, CDR2 YYREEE (reference sequence). The DNA for the CDR3 is TGTGCCAGCAGCTTGGGGCAGACCTGGAATACGCAGTATTTT. It encodes CASSLGQTWNTQYF.

The chain joins TRBV5-5 to TRBJ2-1; D may be TRBD1 (6 bases). Trimming took 3 bases from V and 3 from J, leaving 10 bases between them. Germline V gene data show CDR1 as SGHKS and CDR2 as YYEKEE (reference sequence). This CDR3 contains 14 residues. The CDR3 loop reads CASSSLTGYNEQFF. CDR3 sequence (DNA): TGTGCCAGCAGCTCACTGACAGGCTACAATGAGCAGTTCTTC.

This rearrangement joins TRBV11-2 to TRBJ2-1; no reliable D call. V was pared by 2 bases and J by 7 bases, with 12 bases between. The CDR3 length is 14 residues. Per the germline V gene, CDR1 is SGHAT and CDR2 is FQNNGV. Written as DNA, the CDR3 is TGTGCCAGCAGCTTAAACCCGTTAGGGAATGAGCAGTTCTTC. Its protein product is CASSLNPLGNEQFF.

The rearrangement joins TRBV28 to TRBJ2-3; D may correspond to TRBD1 or TRBD2 (5 bases each). The V and J ends lost 7 bases and 4 bases respectively, with 12 bases between them. The CDR3 contains 13 residues. The germline gives CDR1 MDHEN, CDR2 SYDVKM. CDR3 sequence (DNA): TGTGCCAGCACTTTTTCGGGGCCAGATACGCAGTATTTT. This gives the protein CASTFSGPDTQYF.

The V and J genes are TRBV10-3 and TRBJ1-1; unclear D gene. Per germline, CDR1 ENHRY and CDR2 SYGVKD. V lost 6 bases and J 8 bases, leaving 10 bases between the germline ends. CDR3 length equals 11 residues. The CDR3 DNA reads as TGTGCCATCAGAGGAGCGGGGGAAGCTTTCTTT. This encodes CAIRGAGEAFF.

The chain is built from TRBV27 and TRBJ1-6; no clear D. The CDR3 runs 13 residues. Trimming cost V 4 bases and J 14 bases, with 15 bases left between them. The germline gives CDR1 MNHEY, CDR2 SMNVEV (reference sequence). This CDR3 reads CASSWRELSALHF. Here the CDR3 DNA reads TGTGCCAGCAGTTGGAGGGAGCTCTCGGCCCTCCACTTT.

The chain links TRBV4-1 to TRBJ2-3, with 15 positions matching TRBD2. The V segment lost 4 bases and the J segment 1 base; nucleotides outside the gene matches: 9. This CDR3 is built from 19 residues. Germline CDR1 is MGHRA and CDR2 is YSYEKL. CDR3 amino acids: CASSPGLAGGRSGTDTQYF. The CDR3 region has the DNA TGCGCCAGCAGCCCCGGACTAGCGGGGGGGCGATCGGGCACAGATACGCAGTATTTT.